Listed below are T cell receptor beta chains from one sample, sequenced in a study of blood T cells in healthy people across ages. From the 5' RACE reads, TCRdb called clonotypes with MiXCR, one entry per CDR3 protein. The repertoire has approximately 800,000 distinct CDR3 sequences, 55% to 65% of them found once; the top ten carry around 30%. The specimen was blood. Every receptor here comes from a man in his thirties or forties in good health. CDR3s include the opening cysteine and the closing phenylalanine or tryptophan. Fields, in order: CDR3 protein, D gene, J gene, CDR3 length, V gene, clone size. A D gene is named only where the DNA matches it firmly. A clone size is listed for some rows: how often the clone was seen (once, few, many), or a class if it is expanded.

CASSTGTIYSNQPQHF	-	TRBJ1-5	16	TRBV2	-
CASREEVYTEAFF	-	TRBJ1-1	13	TRBV4-3	once
CASNKKGGSNEKLFF	-	TRBJ1-4	15	TRBV12-3/TRBV12-4	-
CASSFEGGNGYTF	-	TRBJ1-2	13	TRBV7-2	-
CASSVGQVQPQHF	-	TRBJ1-5	13	TRBV12-3/TRBV12-4	-
CASSQGLDTDTQYF	-	TRBJ2-3	14	TRBV4-3	few
CSVEDGGAGEKLFF	-	TRBJ1-4	14	TRBV29-1	few
CASSRVSGGSYNEQFF	TRBD2	TRBJ2-1	16	TRBV9	-
CSVGGGAATEAFF	-	TRBJ1-1	13	TRBV29-1	-
CSARQGGTYNEQFF	-	TRBJ2-1	14	TRBV20-1	-
CASSAGGTETQYF	TRBD2	TRBJ2-5	13	TRBV7-2	many
CASSLVGRGGRETQYF	-	TRBJ2-5	16	TRBV7-2	-
CASSSGPPGTSEKLFF	-	TRBJ1-4	16	TRBV7-8	-
CASSQERYLRDQYF	-	TRBJ2-5	14	TRBV4-1	-
CSARGQGFYQPQHF	TRBD1	TRBJ1-5	14	TRBV20-1	few
CAVTTGNGDEQYF	TRBD1	TRBJ2-7	13	TRBV7-2	once
CASSLAGTRGVQQYF	TRBD2	TRBJ2-5	15	TRBV7-9	-
CSASKGLGNEQFF	-	TRBJ2-1	13	TRBV29-1	-
CASSTSGGVSYGYTF	-	TRBJ1-2	15	TRBV7-2	few
CASSLLPGGSYEQYF	TRBD1	TRBJ2-7	15	TRBV5-1	-
CASSYLTMGRHNYGYTF	-	TRBJ1-2	17	TRBV6-2/TRBV6-3	-
CASSYVRTSGAEQYF	TRBD2	-	15	TRBV6-2/TRBV6-3	-